This T cell receptor beta chain was identified in a study of blood T cell repertoires in COVID-19. Across the whole study: Sites across the United States, Italy and Spain contributed samples from acute and convalescent COVID-19.

V was cut by 1 base and J by 9 bases, with 18 bases left in between. Germline-derived CDR1 and CDR2 are MDHEN and SYDVKM. This CDR3 has 15 residues. TCRdb's copy holds only in-frame clones and misses some; the assay was immunoSEQ multiplex PCR. The sample carries about 200,000 clones, over 60% recorded once. This receptor was identified in a woman in her sixties or seventies with acute or convalescent COVID-19. The chain uses TRBV28 and TRBJ1-2; D uncertain. The sequenced material came from peripheral blood. Written as DNA, the CDR3 is TGTGCCAGCAGTTTATTTGGTACCGGGTTTTATAGCTACACCTTC. This codes for CASSLFGTGFYSYTF.